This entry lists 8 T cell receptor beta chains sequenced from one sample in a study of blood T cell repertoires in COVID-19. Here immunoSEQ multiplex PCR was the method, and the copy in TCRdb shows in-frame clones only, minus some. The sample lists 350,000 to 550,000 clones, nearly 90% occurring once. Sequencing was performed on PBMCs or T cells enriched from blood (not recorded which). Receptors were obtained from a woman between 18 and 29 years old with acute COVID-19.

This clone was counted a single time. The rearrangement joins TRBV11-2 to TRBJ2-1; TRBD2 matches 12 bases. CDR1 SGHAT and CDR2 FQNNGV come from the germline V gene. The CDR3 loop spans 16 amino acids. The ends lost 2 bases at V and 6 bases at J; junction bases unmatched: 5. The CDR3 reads CASSLSGLAGTNEQFF. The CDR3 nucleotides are TGTGCCAGCAGCTTATCTGGACTAGCGGGAACCAATGAGCAGTTCTTC.

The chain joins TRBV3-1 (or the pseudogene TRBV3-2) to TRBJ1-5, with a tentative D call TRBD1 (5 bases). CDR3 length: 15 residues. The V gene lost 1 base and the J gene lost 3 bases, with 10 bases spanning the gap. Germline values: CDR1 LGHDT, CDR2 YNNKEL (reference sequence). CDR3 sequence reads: CASSQVAGYNQPQHF. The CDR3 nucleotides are TGTGCCAGCAGCCAAGTGGCAGGGTACAATCAGCCCCAGCATTTT.

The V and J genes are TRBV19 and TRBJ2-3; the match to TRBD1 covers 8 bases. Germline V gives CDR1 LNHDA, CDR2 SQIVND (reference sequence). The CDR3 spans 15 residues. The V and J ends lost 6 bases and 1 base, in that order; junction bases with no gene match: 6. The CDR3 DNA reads TGTGCCAGTAGCGACAGGGGAAGAGGCACAGATACGCAGTATTTT. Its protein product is CASSDRGRGTDTQYF.

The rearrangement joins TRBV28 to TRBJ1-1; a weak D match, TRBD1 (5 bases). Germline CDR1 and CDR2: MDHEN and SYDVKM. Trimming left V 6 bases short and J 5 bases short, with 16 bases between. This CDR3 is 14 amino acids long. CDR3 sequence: CASSRGTLGTEAFF. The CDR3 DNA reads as TGTGCCAGCAGCCGCGGGACCCTGGGGACTGAAGCTTTCTTT.

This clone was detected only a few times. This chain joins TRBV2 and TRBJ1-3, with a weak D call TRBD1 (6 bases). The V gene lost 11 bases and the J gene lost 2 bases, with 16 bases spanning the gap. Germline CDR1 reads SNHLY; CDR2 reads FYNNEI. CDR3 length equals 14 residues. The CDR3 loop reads CARNSDSTGNTIYF. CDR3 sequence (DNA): TGTGCCCGCAATTCGGACAGTACTGGAAACACCATATATTTT.

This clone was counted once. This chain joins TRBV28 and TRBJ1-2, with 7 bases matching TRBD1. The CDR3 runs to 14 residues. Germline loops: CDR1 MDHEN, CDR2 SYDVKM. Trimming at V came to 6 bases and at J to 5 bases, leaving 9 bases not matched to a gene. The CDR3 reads CASRGGASLYGYTF. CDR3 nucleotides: TGTGCCAGCAGAGGGGGCGCGTCACTTTATGGCTACACCTTC.

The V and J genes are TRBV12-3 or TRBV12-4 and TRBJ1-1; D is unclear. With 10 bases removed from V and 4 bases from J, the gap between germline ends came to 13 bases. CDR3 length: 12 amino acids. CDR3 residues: CATTPLGTEAFF. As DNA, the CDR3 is TGTGCCACCACTCCCCTTGGCACTGAAGCTTTCTTT.

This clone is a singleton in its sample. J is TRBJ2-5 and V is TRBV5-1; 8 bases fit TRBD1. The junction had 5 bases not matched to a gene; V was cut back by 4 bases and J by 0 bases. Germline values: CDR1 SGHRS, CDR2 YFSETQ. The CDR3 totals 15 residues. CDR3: CASSGSRGHQETQYF. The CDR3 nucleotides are TGCGCCAGCAGCGGATCCAGGGGGCACCAAGAGACCCAGTACTTC. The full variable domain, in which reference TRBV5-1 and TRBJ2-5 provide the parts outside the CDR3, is KAGVTQTPRYLIKTRGQQVTLSCSPISGHRSVSWYQQTPGQGLQFLFEYFSETQRNKGNFPGRFSGRQFSNSRSEMNVSTLELGDSALYLCASSGSRGHQETQYFGPGTRLLVL.